The subject of this entry is one T cell receptor (beta chain). The data were taken from a study of blood T cell repertoires in COVID-19. Study-level information: The samples span acute and convalescent COVID-19 from the United States, Italy and Spain. Sample material is recorded as cDNA or gDNA derived from T cells, B-cell-depleted T cells, or PBMCs.

Original data processing: Estimation of nucleated cell counts relied on the amplification of reference gene primers. The assay was immunoSEQ multiplex PCR, and TCRdb's table has in-frame clones only and misses some. V and J calls and clone size are copied from that table; D and trimming were computed from the DNA. The repertoire has over 250,000 clones, around nine tenths of them found once; the top ten carry 0.99%. The CDR3 is 15 residues long. The junction had 13 bases not matched to a gene; V was cut back by 6 bases and J by 6 bases. Germline loops: CDR1 ENHRY, CDR2 SYGVKD. Sequenced input: peripheral blood. The sequence derives from a middle-aged woman who had recovered from COVID-19. This rearrangement joins TRBV10-3 to TRBJ2-7; 8 nucleotides align to TRBD2. CDR3 protein: CAISPTSVEGREQYF. The CDR3 nucleotides are TGTGCCATCAGCCCGACTAGCGTCGAGGGCCGCGAGCAGTACTTC.